This T cell receptor (beta chain) was identified during a study of cytomegalovirus exposure and HLA in healthy donors. The PCR employed 60 Vbeta primers together with 13 Jbeta primers. The table came from immunoSEQ multiplex PCR; TCRdb's copy has only in-frame clones and leaves some out. The top ten clones hold 1.5% to 2% of a sample with under 200,000 clones, roughly four fifths of them seen once. As concerns this clone: Its antigen remains unidentified.

Study-wide points: Later on, a genetic analysis was performed. It linked a missense variant in DCLRE1C with V- and J-gene trimming of TCR beta.

This CDR3 spans 19 amino acids. Trimming removed 1 base from V and 2 bases from J, with 21 bases in between. The germline V gene has CDR1 MGHRA and CDR2 YSYEKL. V usage is TRBV4-1 and J usage is TRBJ2-4; no clear D gene. This receptor was identified in a woman younger than 35 in good health and CMV-seronegative. Sequencing was performed on PBMCs. The CDR3 sequence: CASSQVTLAGRKPKNIQYF. The CDR3 region has the DNA TGCGCCAGCAGCCAAGTAACGCTCGCAGGAAGGAAACCCAAAAACATTCAGTACTTC.